These T cell receptor beta chains were read from a single sample in a study of T cells in Graves' hyperthyroidism and ophthalmopathy. Each CDR3 protein is one row after TCRdb ran MiXCR on the multiplex PCR reads. Of 500,000 to 650,000 distinct CDR3 sequences detected, about 20% appear once; the ten largest clones hold 40% to 50%. Material: blood. These receptors came from a man aged 35-49 years with Graves' ophthalmopathy. CDR3s include the opening cysteine and the closing phenylalanine or tryptophan. Each record gives: clone size, D gene, V gene, J gene, CDR3 DNA, CDR3 protein. A D gene is named only where the DNA matches it firmly. Clone size, where shown, is once, few, many, or a class for clones that have expanded.

.	.	TRBV10-3	TRBJ2-5	TGTGCCATCAGTGAGGAGCTACGAGAGACCCAGTACTTC	CAISEELRETQYF
few	.	TRBV29-1	TRBJ2-2	TGCAGCGTCGGGATCGCGAACACCGGGGAGCTGTTTTTT	CSVGIANTGELFF
.	.	TRBV7-3	TRBJ2-7	TGTGCCAGCAGCTTACGTGCGGACAGTACCTACGAGCAGTACTTC	CASSLRADSTYEQYF
many	.	TRBV4-1	TRBJ1-1	TGCGCCAGCAGCCAAGCTAGGAACACTGAAGCTTTCTTT	CASSQARNTEAFF
few	.	TRBV7-2	TRBJ2-7	TGTGCCAGCAGCAGCCCTGGGAACCTGGCAGGAAGGCAGTACTTC	CASSSPGNLAGRQYF
few	TRBD1	TRBV30	TRBJ2-7	TGTGCCTGGAGAGGACAGGGGAGGGGCTACGAGCAGTACTTC	CAWRGQGRGYEQYF
.	TRBD2	TRBV2	TRBJ2-5	TGTGCCAGCAGTGGGCTAGCGGTAGGAGAGACCCAGTACTTC	CASSGLAVGETQYF
.	.	TRBV20-1	TRBJ2-7	TGCAGTGCATCTTCGACAGTATACGAGCAGTACTTC	CSASSTVYEQYF
many	.	TRBV7-8	TRBJ2-3	TGTGCCAGCAGCTTAGGGCGGGCCACGACTTCGGCAGATACGCAGTATTTT	CASSLGRATTSADTQYF
.	TRBD2	TRBV2	TRBJ2-2	TGTGCCAGCGGCCTAGCGGTTATCACCGGGGAGCTGTTTTTT	CASGLAVITGELFF
.	TRBD1	TRBV19	TRBJ1-5	TGTGCCAGTACCCTACAGGGGGTTAGCAATCAGCCCCAGCATTTT	CASTLQGVSNQPQHF
.	.	TRBV20-1	TRBJ1-6	TGCAGTGCACAGACAGGAGATAATTCACCCCTCCACTTT	CSAQTGDNSPLHF
many	TRBD2	TRBV2	TRBJ2-1	TGTGCCAGCACTACTAGCGGGAGTATGGGTGAGCAGTTCTTC	CASTTSGSMGEQFF
few	TRBD1	TRBV3-1	TRBJ1-3	TGTGCCAGCAGCCCTGACAGGGGGCATGGAAACACCATATATTTT	CASSPDRGHGNTIYF
many	.	TRBV18	TRBJ2-5	TGTGCCAGCTCACCACCCGGGGTGGAGACCCAGTACTTC	CASSPPGVETQYF
once	.	TRBV4-1	TRBJ2-7	TGCGCCAGCAGCCAAGTGACGGGCGCGAGGGGCGAGCAGTACTTC	CASSQVTGARGEQYF
.	TRBD2	TRBV2	TRBJ2-3	TGTGCCAGCAGCCGCCTAGCGGGGGGGCGCACAGATACGCAGTATTTT	CASSRLAGGRTDTQYF
few	TRBD1	TRBV5-1	TRBJ1-5	TGCGCCAACAGCCTCGGTCAGGGGGCTGGGCAGCCCCAGCATTTT	CANSLGQGAGQPQHF
.	TRBD2	TRBV4-1	TRBJ2-7	TGTGCCAGCAGCCAAGATCGGGCTAGCGGGTTAAGGGAGCAGTACTTC	CASSQDRASGLREQYF
.	.	TRBV7-6	TRBJ2-7	TGTGCCAGCAGCTACCTTATCTGTAGCTCCTACGAGCAGTACTTC	CASSYLICSSYEQYF
.	TRBD1	TRBV7-9	TRBJ2-7	TGTGCCAGCAGCGAAGAGACAGGGGCTGAGTACGAGCAGTACTTC	CASSEETGAEYEQYF
.	.	TRBV20-1	TRBJ2-5	TGCAGTGCTATGGTCCGAAGCGCAGAGACCCAGTACTTC	CSAMVRSAETQYF
many	TRBD1	TRBV27	TRBJ1-2	TGTGCCAGCAGTTTATTCTGGGACAGCTACTATGGCTACACCTTC	CASSLFWDSYYGYTF
.	TRBD1	TRBV6-5	TRBJ1-2	TGTGCCAGCAGTTACTCAGAACAGGGGGCGGGCGGCTACACCTTC	CASSYSEQGAGGYTF
few	.	TRBV6-1	TRBJ2-7	TGTGCCAGCAACCCCATGTCTGGGTACGAGCAGTACTTC	CASNPMSGYEQYF
.	.	TRBV27	TRBJ2-3	TGTGCCAGCAGTTTAATCCAGGGGCAAGATACGCAGTATTTT	CASSLIQGQDTQYF
many	TRBD2	TRBV27	TRBJ2-1	TGTGCCAGCAGTCCCGCCGGGACTAGCGAATATGAGCAGTTCTTC	CASSPAGTSEYEQFF
.	.	TRBV7-9	TRBJ2-7	TGTGCCAGCAGCATGAGGGGGTCCGCGATCTACGAGCAGTACTTC	CASSMRGSAIYEQYF
.	.	TRBV12-3/TRBV12-4	TRBJ1-1	TGTGCCAGCAGTTTCGAATTGACGAACACTGAAGCTTTCTTT	CASSFELTNTEAFF
many	TRBD2	TRBV7-2	TRBJ2-1	TGTGCCAGCAGCTTAGTGGGGACTAGCGGGATGGCTGAGCAGTTCTTC	CASSLVGTSGMAEQFF
many	TRBD2	TRBV12-5	TRBJ2-5	TGTGCTAGTGGTTTGGACCCTCCTAGCGGGGGACGGGAGACCCAGTACTTC	CASGLDPPSGGRETQYF
few	.	TRBV3-1	TRBJ2-7	TGTGCCAGCAGCCAAGAAGGGAAACGGGGGCGTCGACTCTACGAGCAGTACTTC	CASSQEGKRGRRLYEQYF
few	TRBD1	TRBV30	TRBJ1-4	TGTGCCTGGAGTGCACAGGGGGAAAAACTGTTTTTT	CAWSAQGEKLFF
few	.	TRBV15	TRBJ1-1	TGTGCCACCAGCAGACCCGGGCCCCGTAGGACGGACACTGAAGCTTTCTTT	CATSRPGPRRTDTEAFF
few	TRBD2	TRBV7-3	TRBJ2-7	TGTGCCAGCAGCCGACTAGCGGGAGCTCCCGAGCAGTACTTC	CASSRLAGAPEQYF
.	TRBD1	TRBV24-1	TRBJ2-1	TGTGCCACCAGTCCAGGGGACAGAACTTACAATGAGCAGTTCTTC	CATSPGDRTYNEQFF
.	.	TRBV27	TRBJ2-5	TGTGCCAGCAGCAAACCAGATGGGACCCAGTACTTC	CASSKPDGTQYF
few	TRBD1	TRBV7-9	TRBJ2-5	TGTGCCAGCAGCTTAGGGGGACAGCCCCAAGAGACCCAGTACTTC	CASSLGGQPQETQYF
few	TRBD2	TRBV11-2	TRBJ2-1	TGTGCCAGCAGCTGGACTAGCGGGGAGCGCTTGGATGAGCAGTTCTTC	CASSWTSGERLDEQFF
many	TRBD2	TRBV5-1	TRBJ2-7	TGCGCCAGCAGGATTGGGACTAGCGGGGGTGTCGACGAGCAGTACTTC	CASRIGTSGGVDEQYF
.	TRBD1	TRBV12-3/TRBV12-4	TRBJ2-1	TGTGCCAGCGGTTTTTTTGGGACAGGGGAGTTCTTC	CASGFFGTGEFF
many	.	TRBV7-8	TRBJ2-7	TGTGCCAGCAGCGGACAGATCGGAGGCTACGAGCAGTACTTC	CASSGQIGGYEQYF